This T cell receptor beta chain was profiled in a study of blood T cells in healthy people across ages. Then a second PCR, running about 6 to 11 cycles, was carried out with a sample-barcoded 5' primer and a J-beta primer mix. Each CDR3 protein is one row after TCRdb ran MiXCR on the 5' RACE reads. The profile shows about 800,000 distinct CDR3 sequences, more than 20% of them singletons. Ten or more counts support this clonotype. The CDR3 totals 14 residues. Per the germline V gene, CDR1 is DFQATT and CDR2 is SNEGSKA (reference sequence). V lost 7 bases to trimming and J lost 3 bases, with 16 bases between them. This same sample was also taken into another study, of T cells of mothers and their children. That investigation notes: The yield was over 8.5 million TCR beta CDR3 reads from each mother and approximately 3 million from each child.

This receptor was identified in a boy aged 5 to 17 in good health. The chain links TRBV20-1 to TRBJ2-1, with D perhaps being TRBD1 or TRBD2 (5 bases each). The specimen sequenced was blood. CDR3 sequence (DNA): TGCAGTGGGGACCGGGATTCTGACTACAATGAGCAGTTCTTC. This translates into CSGDRDSDYNEQFF.